Listed below are T cell receptor beta chains from one sample, sequenced in a study of T cell responses to AZD1222 COVID-19 vaccine. The assay was immunoSEQ multiplex PCR, and TCRdb's table has in-frame clones only and misses some. Here the sample spans some 150,000 clones, more than 80% being singletons. The specimen comprised peripheral blood, sampled on day 0 of AZD1222 vaccination. The receptor source for this set is an adult in good health. CDR3s include the opening cysteine and the closing phenylalanine or tryptophan. The D gene is left open where the match is weak. The listing skips clone size in some rows; elsewhere it reads once, few, many or a size class.

clone_size: once; j_call: TRBJ1-4; v_call: TRBV5-1; d_call: TRBD1; cdr3_nt: TGCGCCAGCAGCGTACAGGGGGCCGTTAATGAAAAACTGTTTTTT; cdr3_aa: CASSVQGAVNEKLFF
clone_size: NA; j_call: TRBJ1-6; v_call: TRBV19; d_call: NA; cdr3_nt: TGTGCCAGTAGTATGTGGGGTAAGAATTCACCCCTCCACTTT; cdr3_aa: CASSMWGKNSPLHF
clone_size: once; j_call: TRBJ2-4; v_call: TRBV7-2; d_call: TRBD2; cdr3_nt: TGTGCCAGCAGGGAAGTCGGGGGGGCCAAAAACATTCAGTACTTC; cdr3_aa: CASREVGGAKNIQYF
clone_size: NA; j_call: TRBJ1-5; v_call: TRBV7-6; d_call: NA; cdr3_nt: TGTGCCAGCAGCCGGAGGGGTCAGCCCCAGCATTTT; cdr3_aa: CASSRRGQPQHF
clone_size: NA; j_call: TRBJ1-1; v_call: TRBV4-2; d_call: TRBD1; cdr3_nt: TGTGCCAGCAGCCAAGAAGGTGACAGGGTGAACACTGAAGCTTTCTTT; cdr3_aa: CASSQEGDRVNTEAFF
clone_size: NA; j_call: TRBJ2-7; v_call: TRBV12-3/TRBV12-4; d_call: TRBD1; cdr3_nt: TGTGCCAGCAGTCACCGGGACAGCTACGAGCAGTACTTC; cdr3_aa: CASSHRDSYEQYF
clone_size: NA; j_call: TRBJ1-2; v_call: TRBV13; d_call: NA; cdr3_nt: TGTGCCAGCAGCACGATGGGTGCCTACTATGGCTACACCTTC; cdr3_aa: CASSTMGAYYGYTF
clone_size: NA; j_call: TRBJ1-4; v_call: TRBV27; d_call: TRBD1; cdr3_nt: TGTGCCAGCAGTCCGAACAGGGGGTTGGGAGAAAAACTGTTTTTT; cdr3_aa: CASSPNRGLGEKLFF
clone_size: NA; j_call: TRBJ1-1; v_call: TRBV12-3/TRBV12-4; d_call: NA; cdr3_nt: TGTGCCAGCAGAGAGGGCAGGAACACTGAAGCTTTCTTT; cdr3_aa: CASREGRNTEAFF
clone_size: once; j_call: TRBJ1-1; v_call: TRBV7-8; d_call: NA; cdr3_nt: TGTGCCAGCAGCCCAGAGGTGAGGAGGAACACTGAAGCTTTCTTT; cdr3_aa: CASSPEVRRNTEAFF
clone_size: NA; j_call: TRBJ2-7; v_call: TRBV28; d_call: NA; cdr3_nt: TGTGCCAGCTCACTGGCGGGAAAGACCTACGAGCAGTACTTC; cdr3_aa: CASSLAGKTYEQYF
clone_size: NA; j_call: TRBJ1-2; v_call: TRBV6-4; d_call: NA; cdr3_nt: TGTGCCAGCAGTCTGGACGGGTCCTATGGCTACACCTTC; cdr3_aa: CASSLDGSYGYTF
clone_size: once; j_call: TRBJ1-1; v_call: TRBV27; d_call: NA; cdr3_nt: TGTGCCAGCAGTTATGAGGGGCCCGCCGTCACTGAAGCTTTCTTT; cdr3_aa: CASSYEGPAVTEAFF
clone_size: NA; j_call: TRBJ1-3; v_call: TRBV18; d_call: NA; cdr3_nt: TGTGCCAGCTCACCACTTGTCACCTCTCTATCTGGAAACACCATATATTTT; cdr3_aa: CASSPLVTSLSGNTIYF
clone_size: NA; j_call: TRBJ1-3; v_call: TRBV4-2; d_call: NA; cdr3_nt: TGTGCCAGCAGCCAGCGATTGGACACTCACTCTGGAAACACCATATATTTT; cdr3_aa: CASSQRLDTHSGNTIYF
clone_size: NA; j_call: TRBJ2-6; v_call: TRBV14; d_call: TRBD1; cdr3_nt: TGTGCCAGCAGCTCGGGACAGGGGGTCTACTCTGGGGCCAACGTCCTGACTTTC; cdr3_aa: CASSSGQGVYSGANVLTF
clone_size: NA; j_call: TRBJ1-6; v_call: TRBV7-2; d_call: NA; cdr3_nt: TGTGCCAGCAGCTTAGCGACTCGGGATTCACCCCTCCACTTT; cdr3_aa: CASSLATRDSPLHF
clone_size: NA; j_call: TRBJ1-4; v_call: TRBV4-3; d_call: NA; cdr3_nt: TGCGCCAGCAGCCAAGATTGGGGCAGAGGTAATGAAAAACTGTTTTTT; cdr3_aa: CASSQDWGRGNEKLFF
clone_size: NA; j_call: TRBJ2-5; v_call: TRBV6-2/TRBV6-3; d_call: NA; cdr3_nt: TGTGCCAGCAGTCCCGGGATCCGGGGAGAGACCCAGTACTTC; cdr3_aa: CASSPGIRGETQYF
clone_size: NA; j_call: TRBJ2-4; v_call: TRBV6-6; d_call: TRBD1; cdr3_nt: TGTGCCAGCAGTCCCCGGACAGGGGACCTCCTCCTAGCCAAAAACATTCAGTACTTC; cdr3_aa: CASSPRTGDLLLAKNIQYF
clone_size: NA; j_call: TRBJ1-2; v_call: TRBV14; d_call: TRBD1; cdr3_nt: TGTGCCAGCAGCCAAAGACCGGGACAGGGATTGGCCTATGGCTACACCTTC; cdr3_aa: CASSQRPGQGLAYGYTF
clone_size: NA; j_call: TRBJ1-1; v_call: TRBV2; d_call: NA; cdr3_nt: TGTGCCAGCACTCCGTATGGGGGGAACACTGAAGTTTTCTTT; cdr3_aa: CASTPYGGNTEVFF
clone_size: NA; j_call: TRBJ2-1; v_call: TRBV28; d_call: NA; cdr3_nt: TGTGCCAGCAGCTCGACAGGTGATGAGCAGTTCTTC; cdr3_aa: CASSSTGDEQFF
clone_size: NA; j_call: TRBJ1-2; v_call: TRBV6-1; d_call: TRBD1; cdr3_nt: TGTGCCAGCAGTGAGATGGGACAGGGGGTATTTGGCTACACCTTC; cdr3_aa: CASSEMGQGVFGYTF
clone_size: NA; j_call: TRBJ2-1; v_call: TRBV28; d_call: TRBD2; cdr3_nt: TGTGCCAGCAGTTCCAGGACTAGCGGGAGGGTCCCCTCCTACAATGAGCAGTTCTTC; cdr3_aa: CASSSRTSGRVPSYNEQFF
clone_size: NA; j_call: TRBJ2-2; v_call: TRBV11-3; d_call: TRBD2; cdr3_nt: TGTGCCAGCAGCTTAGAATTCTCGCGGGGGATCACCGGGGAGCTGTTTTTT; cdr3_aa: CASSLEFSRGITGELFF
clone_size: NA; j_call: TRBJ2-3; v_call: TRBV2; d_call: NA; cdr3_nt: TGTGCCAGCAGTGCGCAGGGGATAAAGCATACGCAGTATTTT; cdr3_aa: CASSAQGIKHTQYF
clone_size: NA; j_call: TRBJ1-1; v_call: TRBV27; d_call: NA; cdr3_nt: TGTGCCAGCAGTTTATTCACGGATGGACAACAAGCTTTCTTT; cdr3_aa: CASSLFTDGQQAFF
clone_size: NA; j_call: TRBJ2-1; v_call: TRBV28; d_call: TRBD2; cdr3_nt: TGTGCCAGCAGATCCCACGACGGCTCTCAGGGGACTAGCGGGAAAAATGAGCAGTTCTTC; cdr3_aa: CASRSHDGSQGTSGKNEQFF
clone_size: NA; j_call: TRBJ1-5; v_call: TRBV2; d_call: NA; cdr3_nt: TGTGCCAGCGCTCTGCACCGCAATCAGCCCCAGCATTTT; cdr3_aa: CASALHRNQPQHF
clone_size: NA; j_call: TRBJ1-4; v_call: TRBV15; d_call: NA; cdr3_nt: TGTGCCACCAGCAGGTACAATGAAAAACTGTTTTTT; cdr3_aa: CATSRYNEKLFF
clone_size: NA; j_call: TRBJ1-1; v_call: TRBV29-1; d_call: NA; cdr3_nt: TGCAGCGCGGGTAGGTACGCTGAAGCTTTCTTT; cdr3_aa: CSAGRYAEAFF
clone_size: once; j_call: TRBJ1-3; v_call: TRBV6-1; d_call: TRBD1; cdr3_nt: TGTGCCAGCAGTGGTCAAGACAGGGGCTCTGGAAACACCATATATTTT; cdr3_aa: CASSGQDRGSGNTIYF
clone_size: NA; j_call: TRBJ2-1; v_call: TRBV19; d_call: TRBD2; cdr3_nt: TGTGCCAGTAGTAGAAGCGGGACCCACAATGAGCAGTTCTTC; cdr3_aa: CASSRSGTHNEQFF
clone_size: NA; j_call: TRBJ2-7; v_call: TRBV19; d_call: TRBD1; cdr3_nt: TGTGCCAGTGGGGACAGACACTACGAGCAGTACTTC; cdr3_aa: CASGDRHYEQYF
clone_size: NA; j_call: TRBJ1-2; v_call: TRBV5-1; d_call: NA; cdr3_nt: TGCGCCAGCAGCCCGGAAGTAATCGGGGGTGGCTACACCTTC; cdr3_aa: CASSPEVIGGGYTF
clone_size: NA; j_call: TRBJ1-5; v_call: TRBV28; d_call: NA; cdr3_nt: TGTGCCAGCACTGGGGGGGGTTCCGGTGGTCAGCCCCAGCATTTT; cdr3_aa: CASTGGGSGGQPQHF
clone_size: once; j_call: TRBJ1-2; v_call: TRBV19; d_call: NA; cdr3_nt: TGTGCCAGTAGTGAACAGGGACCAAACTATGGCTACACCTTC; cdr3_aa: CASSEQGPNYGYTF
clone_size: few; j_call: TRBJ2-5; v_call: TRBV18; d_call: TRBD2; cdr3_nt: TGTGCCAGCTCACCAAAGGCTAGCGGGGGAAGGGGAGAGACCCAGTACTTC; cdr3_aa: CASSPKASGGRGETQYF
clone_size: NA; j_call: TRBJ2-7; v_call: TRBV6-2/TRBV6-3; d_call: NA; cdr3_nt: TGTGCCAGCAGTTACGTAGAGAGGGCCTACGAGCAGTACTTC; cdr3_aa: CASSYVERAYEQYF
clone_size: NA; j_call: TRBJ2-2; v_call: TRBV20-1; d_call: TRBD2; cdr3_nt: TGCAGTGCTAGTAGCGCGGGAGTCGACACCGGGGAGCTGTTTTTT; cdr3_aa: CSASSAGVDTGELFF
clone_size: NA; j_call: TRBJ1-1; v_call: TRBV19; d_call: NA; cdr3_nt: TGTGCCAGTAAGGGCAGACTGAACACTGAAGCTTTCTTT; cdr3_aa: CASKGRLNTEAFF
clone_size: NA; j_call: TRBJ1-2; v_call: TRBV9; d_call: NA; cdr3_nt: TGTGCCAGCAGCGAGCAGGGGTATGGCTACACCTTC; cdr3_aa: CASSEQGYGYTF
clone_size: NA; j_call: TRBJ1-6; v_call: TRBV4-3; d_call: TRBD1; cdr3_nt: TGCGCCAGCAGCCAAGTAAATCTGGAGGGGGCCACCCTCCACTTT; cdr3_aa: CASSQVNLEGATLHF
clone_size: NA; j_call: TRBJ1-2; v_call: TRBV2; d_call: NA; cdr3_nt: TGTGCCAGCAGTGATGAGGGGCGATTTGGCTACACCTTC; cdr3_aa: CASSDEGRFGYTF
clone_size: NA; j_call: TRBJ1-6; v_call: TRBV7-9; d_call: NA; cdr3_nt: TGTGCCAGCAGCTCGTGGGGAGTTAATTCACCCCTCCACTTT; cdr3_aa: CASSSWGVNSPLHF
clone_size: NA; j_call: TRBJ2-2; v_call: TRBV5-8; d_call: TRBD1; cdr3_nt: TGTGCCAGCAGCCGTGGGACAGGGGCGAACACCGGGGAGCTGTTTTTT; cdr3_aa: CASSRGTGANTGELFF
clone_size: NA; j_call: TRBJ2-5; v_call: TRBV2; d_call: NA; cdr3_nt: TGTGCCAGCAGGGGGGACGGAACGTGGGAGACCCAGTACTTC; cdr3_aa: CASRGDGTWETQYF
clone_size: NA; j_call: TRBJ1-1; v_call: TRBV6-2/TRBV6-3; d_call: TRBD1; cdr3_nt: TGTGCCAGCAGTTTCCGGGACAGGCCCACTGAAGCTTTCTTT; cdr3_aa: CASSFRDRPTEAFF
clone_size: NA; j_call: TRBJ1-2; v_call: TRBV4-3; d_call: NA; cdr3_nt: TGCGCCAGCAGCCAAGGGACAGAGGGTGCAGGAGGTTTTGATGGCTACACCTTC; cdr3_aa: CASSQGTEGAGGFDGYTF
clone_size: NA; j_call: TRBJ2-3; v_call: TRBV6-2/TRBV6-3; d_call: NA; cdr3_nt: TGTGCCAGCAGTTCTTCCGACTTGCAGCAACACACAGATACGCAGTATTTT; cdr3_aa: CASSSSDLQQHTDTQYF
clone_size: NA; j_call: TRBJ1-1; v_call: TRBV2; d_call: TRBD1; cdr3_nt: TGTGCCAGCACCGGGACAGGGGGCATCACTGAAGCTTTCTTT; cdr3_aa: CASTGTGGITEAFF
clone_size: NA; j_call: TRBJ1-2; v_call: TRBV5-1; d_call: NA; cdr3_nt: TGCGCCAGCAGCTTCGGAGTGGGCGGCTACACCTTC; cdr3_aa: CASSFGVGGYTF
clone_size: NA; j_call: TRBJ2-2; v_call: TRBV5-5; d_call: NA; cdr3_nt: TGTGCCAGCAGCCTGGCGACTCAGGGTATCACCGGGGAGCTGTTTTTT; cdr3_aa: CASSLATQGITGELFF
clone_size: NA; j_call: TRBJ1-1; v_call: TRBV15; d_call: TRBD1; cdr3_nt: TGTGCCACGCGACGTCAGGGGGCTTTCACTGAAGCTTTCTTT; cdr3_aa: CATRRQGAFTEAFF